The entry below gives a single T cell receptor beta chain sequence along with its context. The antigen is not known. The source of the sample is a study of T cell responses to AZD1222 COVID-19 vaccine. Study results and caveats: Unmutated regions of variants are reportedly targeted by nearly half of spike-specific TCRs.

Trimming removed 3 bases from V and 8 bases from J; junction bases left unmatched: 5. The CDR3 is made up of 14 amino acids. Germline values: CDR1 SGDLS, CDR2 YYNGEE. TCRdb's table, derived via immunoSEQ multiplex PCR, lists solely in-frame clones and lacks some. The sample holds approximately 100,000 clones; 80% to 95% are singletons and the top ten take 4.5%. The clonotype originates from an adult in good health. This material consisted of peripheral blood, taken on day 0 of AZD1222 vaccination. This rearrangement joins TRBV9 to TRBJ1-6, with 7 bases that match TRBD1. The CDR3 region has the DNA TGTGCCAGCAGCGCGACAGGGCCTGATTCACCCCTCCACTTT. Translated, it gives CASSATGPDSPLHF.